A single sample is the source of the 15 T cell receptor beta chains below, sequenced in a study of blood T cell repertoires in COVID-19. Here immunoSEQ multiplex PCR was the method, and the copy in TCRdb shows in-frame clones only, minus some. The sample lists around 270,000 clones; around 83% were seen once. The specimen was peripheral blood. The source is a woman in her 40s who had recovered from COVID-19.

V and J are TRBV24-1 and TRBJ1-6; tentative D call: TRBD1 (5 bases). Trimming shortened V by 3 bases and J by 10 bases, and 12 bases separated the two germline ends. Per germline, CDR1 KGHDR and CDR2 SFDVKD. The CDR3 is made up of 14 amino acids. The CDR3 DNA follows: TGTGCCACCAGTGATGCCAGGGTCCGCTCACCCCTCCACTTT. It translates to CATSDARVRSPLHF.

On this clone itself: Relative to the germline gene, one junction end is altered; a read error may explain this. The chain carries TRBV28 and TRBJ1-1; tentatively, D is TRBD1 (5 bases). CDR3 length: 14 amino acids. CDR1 and CDR2 (germline): MDHEN, SYDVKM. The CDR3, as DNA: TGTGCCAGCAGTTCGTCCGGGACTGGATCGCGTGTGTTTTTT. This codes for CASSSSGTGSRVFF.

The J gene is TRBJ2-2, the V gene TRBV16; D perhaps matches TRBD1 (6 bases). The CDR3 is 16 amino acids. Germline V gives CDR1 KGHSY, CDR2 FQNENV. V gave up 0 bases and J gave up 1 base, with 9 bases separating them. CDR3: CASSQSPTGNTGELFF. The CDR3 region has the DNA TGTGCCAGCAGCCAATCCCCGACAGGGAACACCGGGGAGCTGTTTTTT.

V usage is TRBV3-1 (or the pseudogene TRBV3-2) and J usage is TRBJ1-5, with 11 bases fitting TRBD1. The CDR3 consists of 15 residues. Germline V gives CDR1 LGHDT, CDR2 YNNKEL (reference sequence). Germline trimming cut 5 bases from V and 5 bases from J; bases unmatched to any gene: 5. CDR3 sequence: CASSFGTGGYQPQHF. CDR3 bases: TGTGCCAGCAGCTTCGGGACAGGGGGTTATCAGCCCCAGCATTTT.

This chain uses TRBV5-1 with TRBJ2-7; possibly TRBD1 for D (5 bases). Trimming shortened V by 6 bases and J by 3 bases, and 16 bases separated the two germline ends. The length of the CDR3 is 14 residues. In germline, CDR1 is SGHRS, CDR2 YFSETQ. CDR3 nucleotides: TGCGCCAGCACTTCCGGATATAGGGGCTACGAGCAGTACTTC. This sequence encodes CASTSGYRGYEQYF.

In DNA, the CDR3 is TGTGCCTGGAGTGTAGGGGGACAGGTTTTCGAAAAACTGTTTTTT. This codes for CAWSVGGQVFEKLFF. The V and J genes are TRBV30 and TRBJ1-4; 8 bases map to TRBD1. The CDR3 is made up of 15 amino acids. Trimming took 0 bases from V and 8 from J; bases not matched to a gene: 8. Germline-derived CDR1 and CDR2 are GTSNPN and SVGIG (reference sequence). The full variable domain, its missing parts supplied by reference TRBV30 and TRBJ1-4, is SQTIHQWPATLVQPVGSPLSLECTVEGTSNPNLYWYRQAAGRGLQLLFYSVGIGQISSEVPQNLSASRPQDRQFILSSKKLLLSDSGFYLCAWSVGGQVFEKLFFGSGTQLSVL.

The table lists this clone with a count of one. This rearrangement joins TRBV7-9 to TRBJ1-1; 9 bases align to TRBD1. The CDR3 length is 14 residues. Germline CDR1 and CDR2: SEHNR and FQNEAQ (reference sequence). With 5 bases clipped from V and 7 bases from J, the junction kept 8 bases outside the gene matches. In DNA form, the CDR3 reads TGTGCCAGCAGCGACCGGGACAGGGTTTTTGAAGCTTTCTTT. Translated, it gives CASSDRDRVFEAFF. Together with reference TRBV7-9 and TRBJ1-1, the CDR3 gives the full variable domain: DTGVSQNPRHKITKRGQNVTFRCDPISEHNRLYWYRQTLGQGPEFLTYFQNEAQLEKSRLLSDRFSAERPKGSFSTLEIQRTEQGDSAMYLCASSDRDRVFEAFFGQGTRLTVV.

In its sample, this clone was seen a few times. V is TRBV4-1 and J is TRBJ2-2; the match to TRBD1 covers 11 bases. V was clipped by 5 bases and J by 5 bases; unmatched bases: 4. The CDR3 extends over 15 amino acids. CDR1 MGHRA and CDR2 YSYEKL come from the germline V gene. The CDR3: CASSSGTGGTGELFF. CDR3 sequence (DNA): TGCGCCAGCAGCTCCGGGACAGGGGGAACCGGGGAGCTGTTTTTT.

J is TRBJ2-1 and V is TRBV2; no clear D. Per germline, CDR1 SNHLY and CDR2 FYNNEI. This CDR3 region has 15 residues. With 4 bases removed from V and 0 bases from J, the gap between germline ends came to 10 bases. CDR3: CASSVQDYSYNEQFF. CDR3 sequence (DNA): TGTGCCAGCAGTGTACAAGATTACTCCTACAATGAGCAGTTCTTC.

The genes are TRBV2 and TRBJ1-1, with D tentatively TRBD1 (6 bases). Trimming pared 6 bases from V and 6 bases from J, leaving 11 bases between. Germline CDR1 SNHLY, CDR2 FYNNEI. This CDR3 is built from 12 residues. CDR3 sequence: CASRETGSEAFF. The CDR3 coding sequence is TGTGCCAGCAGGGAGACAGGTTCTGAAGCTTTCTTT.

Details on this clone: One junction end disagrees with the germline gene, perhaps due to a read error. The genes are TRBV6-5 and TRBJ1-4, with D possibly TRBD1 on 5 matching bases. The germline V gene has CDR1 MNHEY and CDR2 SVGAGI. CDR3 length equals 12 residues. The CDR3, as DNA: TGTGCCAGCAGTTACTCGTCAGTGGGGCCGGTTTTT. Translated, it gives CASSYSSVGPVF.

This clone was seen a few times. The CDR3 bases are TGTGCCAGCAGTCCGAGACAGGGGGCGCAAACTGAAGCTTTCTTT. As protein: CASSPRQGAQTEAFF. The gene calls are TRBV6-5 and TRBJ1-1; TRBD1 aligns across 10 bases. Germline V CDR1 and CDR2: MNHEY, SVGAGI. There are 15 residues in the CDR3. V lost 5 bases, J lost 5 bases, and 8 bases stayed unmatched.

This clone has a single count. The chain recombines TRBV3-1 (or the pseudogene TRBV3-2) with TRBJ1-1; 8 bases map to TRBD1. Germline CDR1 is LGHDT and CDR2 is YNNKEL (reference sequence). This CDR3 is 15 amino acids long. V dropped 5 bases and J dropped 2; count of bases not matched to a gene: 7. CDR3 coding DNA: TGTGCCAGCAGCGCACGGGGACAGGACAACACTGAAGCTTTCTTT. Translated: CASSARGQDNTEAFF.

The chain links TRBV2 to TRBJ1-6; 8 bases map to TRBD1. The CDR3 runs 17 residues. In germline, CDR1 is SNHLY, CDR2 FYNNEI. The V segment lost 2 bases and the J segment 7 bases; nucleotides outside the gene matches: 10. DNA for the CDR3: TGTGCCAGCAGTGAATATCCGGCCAGACAGGGGAATTCACCCCTCCACTTT. This gives the protein CASSEYPARQGNSPLHF.

This clone was seen at least ten times. The V and J genes are TRBV28 and TRBJ1-1, with a weak D call TRBD1 (5 bases). This CDR3 is built from 15 residues. Trimming shortened V by 2 bases and J by 4 bases, and 14 bases separated the two germline ends. Per germline, CDR1 MDHEN and CDR2 SYDVKM. The CDR3 DNA sequence: TGTGCCAGCAGTTTACTTGGGACTTTGGCCACTGAAGCTTTCTTT. Translation gives CASSLLGTLATEAFF.